The T cell receptor (beta chain) described here comes from a study of CD8+ T cells in alopecia areata. Study-wide results and caveats: Alphabeta T cells residing in normal skin are also sequenced in scalp samples. Researchers reported that TCR sharing among patients proved less clear than in mice, possibly HLA-linked.

This clone has just one count. As yet, its antigen is unknown. Unmatched junction bases numbered 9, after V lost 4 bases and J lost 5 bases. The CDR3 extends over 14 amino acids. Germline V gene data show CDR1 as SGDLS and CDR2 as YYNGEE. Isolation of CD4+ and CD8+ T cells from PBMCs was achieved by sorting. RNA, once extracted, was reverse transcribed into cDNA for use as the sequencing template. The data were produced by immunoSEQ multiplex PCR, yet TCRdb's version contains in-frame clones alone and is incomplete. The sample holds 110,000 or so clones, approximately 59% seen once. The rearrangement links TRBV9 to TRBJ2-7; 7 nucleotides match TRBD2. The sequence was obtained from a human donor in good health. Sequencing input: CD8+ T cells sorted from blood. CDR3 in amino acids: CASSRAGPGDEQYF. The CDR3 bases are TGTGCCAGCAGCAGAGCGGGACCGGGGGACGAGCAGTACTTC.